The 23 T cell receptor beta chains below all came from one sample that was sequenced in a study of early T cells in non-severe SARS-CoV-2 infection. TCRdb ran MiXCR on the 5' RACE reads and lists one entry per CDR3 protein. Of roughly 20,000 distinct CDR3 sequences in the sample, roughly 6% were seen once. The sample was whole blood. The receptors originated from an adult who was a healthcare worker with PCR-confirmed SARS-CoV-2 infection or an uninfected control (not recorded which).

This clonotype was recorded many times. The chain couples TRBV27 to TRBJ2-1; tentative D call: TRBD1 (6 bases). CDR1 MNHEY and CDR2 SMNVEV come from the germline V gene (reference sequence). V lost 4 bases and J lost 0, with 16 bases in between. This CDR3 is 17 amino acids long. CDR3: CASSYLGGQSSYNEQFF. Written as DNA, the CDR3 is TGTGCCAGCAGTTACCTTGGGGGCCAGAGCTCCTACAATGAGCAGTTCTTC.

At least ten counts were recorded for this clonotype. The rearrangement links TRBV28 to TRBJ2-7; D is unclear. The V end lost 9 bases, the J end lost 6 bases, and 18 bases lay between the germline ends. From germline, CDR1 is MDHEN and CDR2 SYDVKM. The CDR3 totals 13 residues. CDR3 DNA: TGTGCCAGTAAAAAACGCCATACCTCCGAGCAGTACTTC. It yields the protein CASKKRHTSEQYF.

This clonotype showed up many times. The genes are TRBV9 and TRBJ2-5, with D possibly matching TRBD2 (5 bases). There are 14 residues in the CDR3. V gave up 3 bases and J gave up 4 bases, with 13 bases separating them. The germline V gene encodes CDR1 SGDLS and CDR2 YYNGEE. DNA of the CDR3: TGTGCCAGCAGCGAGAGGGTCACGCCAGAGACCCAGTACTTC. Its protein is CASSERVTPETQYF.

Many counts were recorded for this clonotype. The chain recombines TRBV29-1 with TRBJ1-1; D unresolved. The CDR3 length is 13 residues. V lost 5 bases to trimming and J lost 5 bases, with 15 bases between them. Per the germline V gene, CDR1 is SQVTM and CDR2 is ANQGSEA. The CDR3 DNA reads as TGCAGCGTTATCTTGGATCTTCGGACTGAAGCTTTCTTT. Its translation is CSVILDLRTEAFF.

This clonotype was picked up many times. This rearrangement joins TRBV14 to TRBJ1-2, with 10 bases matching TRBD1. Trimming removed 1 base from V and 8 bases from J; junction bases left unmatched: 10. The CDR3 covers 16 residues. Germline assignment: CDR1 SGHDN and CDR2 FVKESK. The CDR3 nucleotides are TGTGCCAGCAGCCAAGTCGCGGGGACAGGGGAGGGAGGCTACACCTTC. This sequence encodes CASSQVAGTGEGGYTF.

In this sample, this clonotype turned up many times. The chain combines TRBV27 with TRBJ2-5, with D maybe TRBD2 (6 bases). CDR3 length: 16 amino acids. From germline, CDR1 is MNHEY and CDR2 SMNVEV (reference sequence). V lost 6 bases and J lost 10, with 27 bases in between. Here the CDR3 DNA reads TGTGCCAGCAGCCCTTTTGGCCGGACTATCCTTGGGGACCAGTACTTC. Amino acid sequence: CASSPFGRTILGDQYF.

This clonotype has at least ten counts. The V call is TRBV10-3, the J call TRBJ1-1; 7 bases are a match to TRBD1. V lost 0 bases to trimming and J lost 0 bases; unmatched junction nucleotides: 1. Germline CDR1 ENHRY, CDR2 SYGVKD. The CDR3 runs to 15 residues. CDR3 bases: TGTGCCATCAGTGAGTCCAGGGGGATGAACACTGAAGCTTTCTTT. This encodes CAISESRGMNTEAFF.

The rearrangement uses TRBV27 and TRBJ1-1; D perhaps matches TRBD1 (5 bases). The CDR3 extends over 13 amino acids. Germline CDR1 reads MNHEY; CDR2 reads SMNVEV (reference sequence). The germline V and J ends were trimmed by 10 bases and 1 base, with 13 bases remaining between them. In DNA form, the CDR3 reads TGTGCCACTCGGGGCGCAGGGAACACTGAAGCTTTCTTT. Residues: CATRGAGNTEAFF.

This clonotype was seen many times. The chain links TRBV10-2 to TRBJ1-2; no clear D. This CDR3 has 13 residues. From germline, CDR1 is WSHSY and CDR2 SAAADI. Trimming left V 4 bases short and J 3 bases short, with 9 bases between. The CDR3 reads CASSGQRDYGYTF. CDR3 DNA sequence: TGCGCCAGCAGTGGGCAGAGAGACTATGGCTACACCTTC.

The sample holds a few counts of this clonotype. DNA for the CDR3: TGTGCCAGCAGCCGAACCACTAGCAGACAAGAGACCCAGTACTTC. This encodes CASSRTTSRQETQYF. This rearrangement joins TRBV7-9 to TRBJ2-5, with a possible D match to TRBD2 (6 bases). CDR1 is SEHNR and CDR2 is FQNEAQ in the germline V gene (reference sequence). This CDR3 comprises 15 residues. Trimming stripped 5 bases from V and 2 bases from J, with 15 bases between.

This clonotype was counted at least ten times. The rearrangement joins TRBV5-4 to TRBJ2-1; D is ambiguous. This CDR3 spans 12 amino acids. V was trimmed by 0 bases and J by 8 bases, leaving 6 bases between them. The germline gives CDR1 SGHNT, CDR2 YYREEE (reference sequence). The CDR3 here is CASSLAGYEQFF. CDR3 DNA sequence: TGTGCCAGCAGCTTGGCTGGGTATGAGCAGTTCTTC.

The chain recombines TRBV3-1 with TRBJ1-6; 8 bases are a match to TRBD1. This CDR3 is built from 16 residues. The germline V gene has CDR1 LGHDT and CDR2 YNNKEL (reference sequence). The junction had 9 bases not matched to a gene; V was cut back by 1 base and J by 10 bases. DNA for the CDR3: TGTGCCAGCAGCCAAGTCCGGACAGGGAGAATATCACCCCTCCACTTT. Translated: CASSQVRTGRISPLHF.

This clonotype was recorded many times. V is TRBV20-1 and J is TRBJ2-1; possibly TRBD2 for D (5 bases). The CDR3 length is 15 residues. Trimming took 2 bases from V and 3 from J, leaving 14 bases between them. Germline CDR1 DFQATT, CDR2 SNEGSKA (reference sequence). The CDR3 nucleotides are TGCAGTGCTAGATCAGGACTTCTGATCTACAATGAGCAGTTCTTC. Protein product: CSARSGLLIYNEQFF.

Ten or more counts support this clonotype. The gene calls are TRBV29-1 and TRBJ2-7, with D unresolved. V dropped 4 bases and J dropped 0 bases, with 7 bases sitting between them. Germline V CDR1 and CDR2: SQVTM, ANQGSEA. This CDR3 region has 12 residues. The CDR3 bases are TGCAGCGTTGGAGAGGTCTCCTACGAGCAGTACTTC. It translates to CSVGEVSYEQYF.

This clonotype was observed many times. The chain links TRBV6-5 to TRBJ1-1, with D tentatively TRBD1 (6 bases). Trimming removed 5 bases at V and 1 base at J, with 8 bases between. The germline gives CDR1 MNHEY, CDR2 SVGAGI. The CDR3 is 13 residues long. CDR3 amino acids: CASSVQGNTEAFF. CDR3 nucleotide sequence: TGTGCCAGCAGTGTACAGGGGAACACTGAAGCTTTCTTT.

The rearrangement uses TRBV5-4 and TRBJ2-5, with TRBD2 identical over 13 bases. The germline V gene has CDR1 SGHNT and CDR2 YYREEE (reference sequence). The CDR3 covers 15 residues. Trimming at V came to 4 bases and at J to 3 bases, leaving 3 bases not matched to a gene. The CDR3 protein is CASSTLAGGEETQYF. The CDR3 nucleotides read TGTGCCAGCAGCACACTAGCGGGAGGGGAAGAGACCCAGTACTTC.

This clonotype appeared many times. The chain uses TRBV2 and TRBJ2-1, with 10 bases identical to TRBD2. This CDR3 has 19 amino acids. After removal of 4 bases from V and 0 bases from J, the junction contained 12 bases not matched to a gene. CDR1 is SNHLY and CDR2 is FYNNEI in the germline V gene. The CDR3: CASSGIREPSGSSYNEQFF. CDR3 nucleotides: TGTGCCAGCAGTGGAATAAGAGAGCCTAGCGGGAGCTCCTACAATGAGCAGTTCTTC.

The table lists this clonotype with many counts. The rearrangement uses TRBV10-3 and TRBJ2-7; the D gene is possibly TRBD2 (5 bases). V shed 3 bases and J shed 0 bases, with 18 bases lying between them. This CDR3 spans 17 amino acids. Germline lookup yields CDR1 ENHRY and CDR2 SYGVKD. The CDR3 DNA sequence: TGTGCCATCAGTGAACCCCGAAGGACGGGGATCTCCTACGAGCAGTACTTC. This sequence encodes CAISEPRRTGISYEQYF.

This clonotype was counted at least ten times. This chain uses TRBV12-2 with TRBJ2-1; TRBD1 is the table's D call and was not checked against the DNA. TRBV12-2 is termed a pseudogene. The CDR3 spans 17 residues. CDR3 loop: CASRLGDNRGPYNEQFF. The CDR3 region has the DNA TGTGCAAGTCGCTTAGGGGATAACAGGGGACCCTACAATGAGCAGTTCTTC.

By its share, this clonotype is medium-sized. The rearrangement links TRBV18 to TRBJ2-1; the match to TRBD1 covers 8 bases. This CDR3 spans 13 amino acids. Looked up from germline, CDR1 is KGHSH and CDR2 is LQKENI. Trimming removed 6 bases from V and 9 bases from J; junction bases left unmatched: 7. The CDR3, as DNA: TGTGCCAGCTCTCCGACAGGGGCCATTGAGCAGTTCTTC. Translated, it gives CASSPTGAIEQFF.

This clonotype is judged medium-sized. The chain carries TRBV20-1 and TRBJ1-6; D is uncertain. CDR3 length equals 14 residues. Germline values: CDR1 DFQATT, CDR2 SNEGSKA (reference sequence). V was clipped by 6 bases and J by 8 bases, with 17 bases between them. CDR3 protein: CSAAPGGWDSPLHF. The CDR3 DNA follows: TGCAGTGCCGCGCCGGGAGGGTGGGATTCACCCCTCCACTTT.

This clonotype was detected ten times or more. The chain couples TRBV20-1 to TRBJ2-4; the match to TRBD2 covers 9 bases. The length of the CDR3 is 15 residues. Germline CDR1 reads DFQATT; CDR2 reads SNEGSKA (reference sequence). With V trimmed by 6 bases and J by 2 bases, 8 bases remained unmatched. Here the CDR3 DNA reads TGCAGTGCCATAGCGGGAGAGTCGTCCAAAAACATTCAGTACTTC. Its protein is CSAIAGESSKNIQYF.

This clonotype was recorded many times. The J gene is TRBJ1-2, the V gene TRBV12-3 or TRBV12-4; TRBD1 matches at 7 bases. V was clipped by 7 bases and J by 2 bases; unmatched bases: 7. This CDR3 is built from 14 residues. CDR3 DNA: TGTGCCAGCACCCTTGGGACAGTGAACTATGGCTACACCTTC. This gives the protein CASTLGTVNYGYTF.